These 10 T cell receptor beta chains came from one sample sequenced in a study of blood T cell repertoires in COVID-19. Sequencing was performed with immunoSEQ multiplex PCR; in TCRdb, only in-frame clones are kept and a portion is missing. The sample includes more than 350,000 clones, approximately 91% seen only once; the top ten take 1.2% to 1.5%. Sequences were obtained from PBMCs or T cells enriched from blood (not recorded which). The receptors were gathered from a woman younger than 35 who had been exposed to COVID-19.

The chain has TRBV19 and TRBJ1-2; TRBD1 is a possible D gene (5 bases). This CDR3 has 10 amino acids. Trimming pared 7 bases from V and 8 bases from J, leaving 8 bases between. Germline V gene sequence: CDR1 LNHDA, CDR2 SQIVND (reference sequence). CDR3 region: CASIGGGYTF. For the CDR3, the DNA is TGTGCCAGTATTGGGGGGGGCTACACCTTC.

This chain uses TRBV2 with TRBJ1-1; TRBD1 agrees at 10 bases. The CDR3 sequence is 13 residues long. From germline, CDR1 is SNHLY and CDR2 FYNNEI. V was clipped by 5 bases and J by 8 bases; unmatched bases: 5. CDR3 sequence reads: CASSQDRGREAFF. CDR3 bases: TGTGCCAGCAGTCAAGACAGGGGGCGGGAAGCTTTCTTT.

This chain joins TRBV6-5 and TRBJ1-1, with TRBD1 matching 7 bases. Trimming cost V 2 bases and J 1 base; bases outside gene matches: 4. CDR1 is MNHEY, CDR2 SVGAGI, per germline. The CDR3 has 15 amino acids. The CDR3 bases are TGTGCCAGCAGTTACGACAGGGCCGCGAACACTGAAGCTTTCTTT. This codes for CASSYDRAANTEAFF.

The chain has TRBV5-1 and TRBJ2-2; D perhaps matches TRBD2 (6 bases). The germline V gene has CDR1 SGHRS and CDR2 YFSETQ. The CDR3 totals 18 residues. Trimming stripped 2 bases from V and 3 bases from J, with 20 bases between. The CDR3, as DNA: TGCGCCAGCAGCTTATTCGGGGGAGCGGCCTCGGACACCGGGGAGCTGTTTTTT. As protein: CASSLFGGAASDTGELFF. The complete variable domain, with remaining parts taken from reference TRBV5-1 and TRBJ2-2, reads KAGVTQTPRYLIKTRGQQVTLSCSPISGHRSVSWYQQTPGQGLQFLFEYFSETQRNKGNFPGRFSGRQFSNSRSEMNVSTLELGDSALYLCASSLFGGAASDTGELFFGEGSRLTVL.

This clone was seen more than once but under ten times. The gene calls are TRBV6-4 and TRBJ1-6, with D perhaps TRBD1 (5 bases). V lost 7 bases and J lost 12, with 13 bases in between. CDR3 length equals 12 residues. CDR1 and CDR2 (germline): MRHNA, SNTAGT. The CDR3 coding sequence is TGTGCCAGCATCCTCGGACAAATACCCCTCCACTTT. Translating gives CASILGQIPLHF.

The gene calls are TRBV7-2 and TRBJ1-6; D is unresolved. Germline CDR1 reads SGHTA; CDR2 reads FQGNSA. Trimming left V 3 bases short and J 2 bases short, with 8 bases between. The CDR3 runs 15 residues. For the CDR3, the DNA is TGTGCCAGCAGCTTGACTGCGACCTATAATTCACCCCTCCACTTT. Protein sequence: CASSLTATYNSPLHF.

V is TRBV10-3 and J is TRBJ2-7; D might be TRBD2 (5 bases). CDR1 and CDR2 (germline): ENHRY, SYGVKD. This CDR3 is built from 13 residues. Trimming shortened V by 8 bases and J by 0 bases, and 11 bases separated the two germline ends. In nucleotides, the CDR3 is TGTGCCATCGGAAGAGGGAACTCCTACGAGCAGTACTTC. This translates into CAIGRGNSYEQYF.

The gene calls are TRBV2 and TRBJ1-3, with TRBD1 identical over 10 bases. The CDR3 spans 17 residues. Germline V gene lookup returns CDR1 SNHLY and CDR2 FYNNEI. This CDR3 reads CARRGQGSIRSGNTIYF. The CDR3, as DNA: TGTGCTCGGAGGGGACAGGGGAGTATTAGATCTGGAAACACCATATATTTT.

A word on this clone: Other DNA sequences in the same sample also yield this CDR3. The V call is TRBV5-1, the J call TRBJ1-1; the match to TRBD1 covers 8 bases. Germline CDR1 is SGHRS and CDR2 is YFSETQ. There are 15 residues in the CDR3. The V gene end was trimmed by 2 bases and the J gene end by 4 bases; junction bases not matched to a gene: 7. CDR3 sequence: CASSFLQGDGTEAFF. The DNA of the CDR3 is TGCGCCAGCAGCTTTCTACAGGGGGATGGCACTGAAGCTTTCTTT. The complete variable domain, with remaining parts taken from reference TRBV5-1 and TRBJ1-1, reads KAGVTQTPRYLIKTRGQQVTLSCSPISGHRSVSWYQQTPGQGLQFLFEYFSETQRNKGNFPGRFSGRQFSNSRSEMNVSTLELGDSALYLCASSFLQGDGTEAFFGQGTRLTVV.

The chain carries TRBV11-3 and TRBJ2-1; perhaps TRBD2 as D (6 bases). This CDR3 region has 16 residues. The V end lost 1 base, the J end lost 3 bases, and 13 bases lay between the germline ends. In germline, CDR1 is SGHNT, CDR2 YENEEA. CDR3 coding DNA: TGTGCCAGCAGCTTAGCGGGGGACGGGAACTACAATGAGCAGTTCTTC. Translating gives CASSLAGDGNYNEQFF.